What follows are 7 T cell receptor beta chains derived from one specimen sequenced in a study of T cells in Graves' hyperthyroidism and ophthalmopathy. Regions amplified from RNA transcripts were the TCR beta CDR3 regions. Initially, a first-round RT-PCR of the TCR CDR3 employed the HTBI primer set. TCRdb processed the multiplex PCR reads anew with MiXCR; each CDR3 protein has one entry. The table includes 500,000 to 650,000 distinct CDR3 sequences, around 50% detected once. Sequencing was done on a sample of peripheral blood or thyroid tissue (not recorded which). These receptors were obtained from an adult woman with Graves' disease, either hyperthyroidism or ophthalmopathy (not recorded which).

V gene TRBV28 combines with J gene TRBJ1-1, with D unclear. CDR3 size: 11 residues. The V and J ends lost 6 bases and 7 bases respectively, with 9 bases between them. CDR1 and CDR2 from the germline V gene are MDHEN and SYDVKM. CDR3 DNA sequence: TGTGCCAGCAGCTTGAGGCGTGAAGCTTTCTTT. Translation: CASSLRREAFF.

The chain joins TRBV7-9 to TRBJ2-7; possible D gene TRBD2, 5 bases. Germline values: CDR1 SEHNR, CDR2 FQNEAQ (reference sequence). This CDR3 contains 14 residues. The V gene lost 5 bases and the J gene lost 1 base, with 12 bases spanning the gap. For the CDR3, the DNA is TGTGCCAGCAGCCACCGGGATCCGTCCTACGAGCAGTACTTC. It translates to CASSHRDPSYEQYF.

About this clonotype: Being one base from a much bigger clone, this may be a read error. This sequence joins TRBV6-2 or TRBV6-3 and TRBJ1-5, with a possible D match to TRBD1 (5 bases). CDR1 MNHEY and CDR2 SVGEGT come from the germline V gene. The CDR3 runs 14 residues. In DNA form, the CDR3 reads TGTGCCGGCAGTCACCGGGACGGAGTGCCCCCCCAGCATTTT. Its protein is CAGSHRDGVPPQHF.

This clonotype was seen ten or more times. The V gene is TRBV20-1, the J gene TRBJ1-6; a weak D match, TRBD1 (5 bases). Trimming took 3 bases from V and 8 from J, leaving 11 bases between them. The CDR3 sequence is 13 residues long. Looked up from germline, CDR1 is DFQATT and CDR2 is SNEGSKA (reference sequence). The CDR3 DNA reads as TGCAGTGCTAGGTCGGGGGTCGATTCACCCCTCCACTTT. Its translation: CSARSGVDSPLHF.

The rearrangement links TRBV28 to TRBJ2-5, with D unclear. CDR3 length equals 10 residues. Trimming removed 4 bases at V and 5 bases at J, with 2 bases between. Germline V lookup: CDR1 MDHEN, CDR2 SYDVKM. The CDR3 loop is CASSWETQYF. As DNA, the CDR3 is TGTGCCAGCAGTTGGGAGACCCAGTACTTC.

J is TRBJ2-6 and V is TRBV9; D gene ambiguous. V was clipped by 0 bases and J by 0 bases, with 13 bases between them. The CDR3 spans 18 residues. Germline V CDR1 and CDR2: SGDLS, YYNGEE. CDR3 DNA: TGTGCCAGCAGCGTAGACGGACGTAAAAGCTCTGGGGCCAACGTCCTGACTTTC. Its protein product is CASSVDGRKSSGANVLTF. Full variable domain (missing parts from reference TRBV9 and TRBJ2-6): DSGVTQTPKHLITATGQRVTLRCSPRSGDLSVYWYQQSLDQGLQFLIQYYNGEERAKGNILERFSAQQFPDLHSELNLSSLELGDSALYFCASSVDGRKSSGANVLTFGAGSRLTVL.

At least ten counts were recorded for this clonotype. V and J are TRBV2 and TRBJ2-2; possibly TRBD1 for D (6 bases). Trimming left V 8 bases short and J 2 bases short, with 15 bases between. Germline assignment: CDR1 SNHLY and CDR2 FYNNEI. The CDR3 totals 15 residues. The CDR3 DNA follows: TGTGCCAGCGCCGTTAGCAGGGGAAACACCGGGGAGCTGTTTTTT. Translated, it gives CASAVSRGNTGELFF.